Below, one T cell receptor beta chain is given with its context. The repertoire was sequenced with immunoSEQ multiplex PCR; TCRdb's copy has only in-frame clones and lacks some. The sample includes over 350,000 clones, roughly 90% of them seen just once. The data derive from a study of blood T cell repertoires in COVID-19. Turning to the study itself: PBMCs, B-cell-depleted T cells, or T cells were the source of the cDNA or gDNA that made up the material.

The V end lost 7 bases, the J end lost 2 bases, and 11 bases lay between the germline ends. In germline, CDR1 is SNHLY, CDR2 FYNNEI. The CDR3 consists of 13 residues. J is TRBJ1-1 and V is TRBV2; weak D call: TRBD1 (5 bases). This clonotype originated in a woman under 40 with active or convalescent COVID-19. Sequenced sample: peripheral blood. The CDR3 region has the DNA TGTGCCAGCACTACAGGAGCAAACACTGAAGCTTTCTTT. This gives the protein CASTTGANTEAFF.